A single sample gave rise to the 18 T cell receptor beta chains below, sequenced in a study of blood T cell repertoires in COVID-19. The assay was immunoSEQ multiplex PCR, and TCRdb's table has in-frame clones only and misses some. Of a few hundred thousand clones detected, 85% to 90% appear once; the ten largest clones hold 4.6%. The sample was peripheral blood. The receptor set was obtained from a woman between 35 and 50 years old who had recovered from COVID-19.

This CDR3 is CASSAGTSGGSTDTQYF. The CDR3 DNA follows: TGCGCCAGCAGCGCCGGGACTAGCGGGGGGAGCACAGATACGCAGTATTTT. The rearrangement joins TRBV5-1 to TRBJ2-3; 15 positions agree with TRBD2. Germline values: CDR1 SGHRS, CDR2 YFSETQ. This CDR3 spans 17 amino acids. V lost 4 bases and J lost 0; bases outside the gene matches: 3. The full variable domain, rest sourced from reference TRBV5-1 and TRBJ2-3, is KAGVTQTPRYLIKTRGQQVTLSCSPISGHRSVSWYQQTPGQGLQFLFEYFSETQRNKGNFPGRFSGRQFSNSRSEMNVSTLELGDSALYLCASSAGTSGGSTDTQYFGPGTRLTVL.

The rearrangement links TRBV6-5 to TRBJ1-1, with D unresolved. The CDR3 loop spans 14 amino acids. The germline CDR1 and CDR2 sequences are MNHEY and SVGAGI. The V gene lost 4 bases and the J gene lost 0 bases, with 9 bases spanning the gap. This CDR3 reads CASSSSPVNTEAFF. CDR3 nucleotide sequence: TGTGCCAGCAGTTCCTCCCCCGTGAACACTGAAGCTTTCTTT.

The chain couples TRBV6-5 to TRBJ1-1, with 7 positions matching TRBD1. Trimming cost V 8 bases and J 4 bases; bases outside gene matches: 10. The CDR3 has 14 amino acids. CDR1 is MNHEY and CDR2 is SVGAGI in the germline V gene. The DNA of the CDR3 is TGTGCCAGCGGACAGACAGGGAGACCCACTGAAGCTTTCTTT. Amino acid sequence: CASGQTGRPTEAFF.

The chain has TRBV28 and TRBJ1-2; the match to TRBD1 covers 10 bases. The CDR3 has 14 amino acids. CDR1 and CDR2 (germline): MDHEN, SYDVKM. The ends lost 7 bases at V and 5 bases at J; junction bases unmatched: 7. In DNA form, the CDR3 reads TGTGCCAGCAATCCGACAGGGGGCCCATATGGCTACACCTTC. Translation gives CASNPTGGPYGYTF.

This clone has more than one count but fewer than ten. The chain combines TRBV6-5 with TRBJ1-1, with D perhaps TRBD1 (5 bases). Germline-derived CDR1 and CDR2 are MNHEY and SVGAGI. The CDR3 covers 12 residues. The V gene lost 4 bases and the J gene lost 7 bases, with 10 bases spanning the gap. CDR3 sequence reads: CASSFRVGEAFF. In DNA, the CDR3 is TGTGCCAGCAGTTTCAGGGTTGGTGAAGCTTTCTTT.

The chain has TRBV10-2 and TRBJ2-1, with 8 bases lining up with TRBD2. The CDR3 has 14 amino acids. Trimming removed 4 bases from V and 10 bases from J; junction bases left unmatched: 9. Germline loops: CDR1 WSHSY, CDR2 SAAADI. This chain's CDR3 is CASSVAGGPPEQFF. In DNA form, the CDR3 reads TGCGCCAGCAGTGTGGCGGGGGGCCCCCCCGAGCAGTTCTTC.

This clone was counted between two and nine times. The chain couples TRBV9 to TRBJ1-2; D unresolved. The CDR3 runs to 12 residues. V was shortened by 10 bases and J by 6 bases, with 16 bases between the two germline ends. Germline V CDR1 and CDR2: SGDLS, YYNGEE. CDR3 protein: CAAKGRQNGYTF. The CDR3 bases are TGTGCCGCCAAAGGCAGGCAAAATGGCTACACCTTC.

CDR3 region: CAISEQVTGNQPQHF. The CDR3 DNA reads TGTGCCATCAGTGAGCAAGTGACAGGGAATCAGCCCCAGCATTTT. The chain couples TRBV10-3 to TRBJ1-5; 7 bases are a match to TRBD1. The CDR3 loop spans 15 amino acids. The junction had 5 bases not matched to a gene; V was cut back by 2 bases and J by 4 bases. CDR1 ENHRY and CDR2 SYGVKD come from the germline V gene.

This chain links TRBV28 with TRBJ2-5; possible D gene TRBD2, 6 bases. Germline assignment: CDR1 MDHEN and CDR2 SYDVKM. V lost 2 bases, J lost 4 bases, and 14 bases lay in between. This CDR3 region has 15 residues. The CDR3 DNA reads as TGTGCCAGCAGTTTAGGAGGGATTTCGGGAGAGACCCAGTACTTC. This gives the protein CASSLGGISGETQYF.

This chain connects TRBV3-1 (or the pseudogene TRBV3-2) to TRBJ1-2; no clear D gene. The CDR3 has 15 amino acids. Germline V gene sequence: CDR1 LGHDT, CDR2 YNNKEL (reference sequence). Trimming took off 4 bases at V and 4 bases at J, with 16 bases between the two ends. CDR3 amino acids: CASSPEGRLSYGYTF. The CDR3 DNA reads as TGTGCCAGCAGCCCCGAGGGAAGGCTTTCCTATGGCTACACCTTC.

The rearrangement uses TRBV10-3 and TRBJ2-2, with 10 bases that match TRBD1. The V gene end was trimmed by 7 bases and the J gene end by 4 bases; junction bases not matched to a gene: 3. This CDR3 comprises 14 residues. Germline values: CDR1 ENHRY, CDR2 SYGVKD. This CDR3 is CAITRDRGTGELFF. DNA for the CDR3: TGTGCCATCACCCGGGACAGGGGCACCGGGGAGCTGTTTTTT.

The V call is TRBV9, the J call TRBJ1-2; 10 bases are shared with TRBD1. The CDR3 length is 15 residues. J gave up 5 bases and V 0 bases, and 4 bases lay outside the gene matches. Germline CDR1 is SGDLS and CDR2 is YYNGEE. CDR3 in DNA: TGTGCCAGCAGCGTAGAGCGGGACAGGGGTTATGGCTACACCTTC. It codes for CASSVERDRGYGYTF.

This clone was detected once. The V and J genes are TRBV24-1 and TRBJ1-6; a possible D gene is TRBD1 (6 bases). The CDR3 has 15 residues. The V end was cut by 3 bases, the J end by 7 bases, with 12 bases between. Germline V gene lookup returns CDR1 KGHDR and CDR2 SFDVKD. Here the CDR3 reads CATSDLQGYNSPLHF. The DNA of the CDR3 is TGTGCCACCAGTGATCTTCAGGGGTACAATTCACCCCTCCACTTT.

The chain has TRBV27 and TRBJ2-2; no reliable D call. Germline CDR1 and CDR2: MNHEY and SMNVEV (reference sequence). Trimming cost V 5 bases and J 4 bases, with 5 bases left between them. There are 12 residues in the CDR3. Here the CDR3 DNA reads TGTGCCAGCAGTCCATCCACCGGGGAGCTGTTTTTT. It translates to CASSPSTGELFF.

This chain connects TRBV10-3 to TRBJ2-1; 8 nucleotides line up with TRBD2. Germline lookup yields CDR1 ENHRY and CDR2 SYGVKD. The trim removed 4 bases at V and 10 bases at J, leaving 15 bases unmatched. The CDR3 sequence is 16 residues long. The CDR3 nucleotides read TGTGCCATCAGTGTCGGACCGGGACTAGGCTCACAAGAGCAGTTCTTC. Translation gives CAISVGPGLGSQEQFF.

This CDR3 is CASTEMGATGVYTF. CDR3 sequence (DNA): TGCGCCAGCACTGAAATGGGGGCGACTGGGGTCTACACCTTC. The V and J genes are TRBV5-1 and TRBJ1-2; a possible D gene is TRBD1 (6 bases). The germline V gene encodes CDR1 SGHRS and CDR2 YFSETQ. The CDR3 totals 14 residues. V gave up 6 bases and J gave up 10 bases, with 22 bases separating them. Filled out from reference TRBV5-1 and TRBJ1-2, the complete variable domain reads KAGVTQTPRYLIKTRGQQVTLSCSPISGHRSVSWYQQTPGQGLQFLFEYFSETQRNKGNFPGRFSGRQFSNSRSEMNVSTLELGDSALYLCASTEMGATGVYTFGSGTRLTVV.

The chain is built from TRBV12-3 or TRBV12-4 and TRBJ1-5; D uncertain. Trimming took 5 bases from V and 6 from J, leaving 8 bases between them. The CDR3 runs 12 residues. The DNA for the CDR3 is TGTGCCAGCAGTAAAGGAGGTCAGCCCCAGCATTTT. It encodes CASSKGGQPQHF.

The V call is TRBV7-8, the J call TRBJ2-5; D uncertain. CDR1 and CDR2 (germline): SGHVS, FQNEAQ. Trimming stripped 2 bases from V and 7 bases from J, with 11 bases between. The CDR3 length is 13 residues. DNA for the CDR3: TGTGCCAGCAGCTTAATAGATTCGGGGACCCAGTACTTC. This sequence encodes CASSLIDSGTQYF.